The 21 T cell receptor beta chains below all came from one sample that was sequenced in a study of blood T cells in healthy people across ages. Through a sample-barcoded 5' primer and a J-beta primer mix, a second PCR was run for roughly 7 to 11 cycles. Using its own MiXCR run on the 5' RACE reads, TCRdb lists one record per CDR3 protein. Of about 1.1 million distinct CDR3 sequences listed, less than 45% are singletons. The material sequenced was blood. These receptors were taken from a man younger than 30 in good health.

V usage is TRBV3-1 and J usage is TRBJ1-1, with 10 positions matching TRBD1. The CDR3 is 15 amino acids. Germline V gene data show CDR1 as LGHDT and CDR2 as YNNKEL (reference sequence). The J segment lost 6 bases and the V segment lost 5 bases, leaving 9 bases of the junction unmatched. The DNA of the CDR3 is TGTGCCAGCAGCGCCGGACAGGGGGGTTCGGCTGAAGCTTTCTTT. This encodes CASSAGQGGSAEAFF.

This clonotype occurred a few times. This chain connects TRBV5-1 to TRBJ2-1; 10 bases line up with TRBD2. CDR1 is SGHRS and CDR2 is YFSETQ in the germline V gene. J was trimmed by 5 bases and V by 3 bases; bases with no gene match: 5. The CDR3 totals 15 residues. The CDR3 spells CASSWVAGGDNEQFF. The DNA of the CDR3 is TGCGCCAGCAGCTGGGTAGCGGGGGGAGACAATGAGCAGTTCTTC.

As for this clonotype: Given a much more abundant clone one base away, this may be a read error. The chain employs TRBV4-2 and TRBJ2-1; perhaps TRBD2 as D (5 bases). The CDR3 length is 15 residues. Germline-derived CDR1 and CDR2 are LGHNA and YNFKEQ. The CDR3 spells CAGSQEGSPYNEQFF. CDR3 sequence (DNA): TGTGCCGGCAGCCAAGAGGGTTCCCCCTACAATGAGCAGTTCTTC.

V gene TRBV20-1 combines with J gene TRBJ1-1; D remains ambiguous. The CDR3 runs 14 residues. CDR1 and CDR2 (germline): DFQATT, SNEGSKA (reference sequence). V was pared by 3 bases and J by 6 bases, with 17 bases between. The CDR3 sequence is CSASPSLDWAEAFF. The CDR3 DNA follows: TGCAGTGCTAGTCCCAGTCTAGACTGGGCTGAAGCTTTCTTT.

This clonotype has a handful of counts. The chain joins TRBV12-5 to TRBJ2-1; 9 bases align to TRBD1. After removal of 2 bases from V and 7 bases from J, the junction contained 9 bases not matched to a gene. Per germline, CDR1 LGHNT and CDR2 FRNRAP. The CDR3 consists of 16 residues. The CDR3 loop is CASGLFPGTGWNEQFF. CDR3 sequence (DNA): TGTGCTAGTGGTTTGTTCCCCGGGACAGGGTGGAATGAGCAGTTCTTC.

J is TRBJ2-1 and V is TRBV5-1; TRBD1 matches 9 bases. Germline lookup yields CDR1 SGHRS and CDR2 YFSETQ. There are 16 residues in the CDR3. V trimming: 3 bases; J trimming: 7 bases; junction bases outside the gene matches: 11. The CDR3 reads CASSSTPGQGKNEQFF. The CDR3 DNA reads as TGCGCCAGCAGCTCGACACCGGGACAGGGAAAGAATGAGCAGTTCTTC.

This clonotype was picked up one time. The rearrangement links TRBV19 to TRBJ1-5; D is unclear. The germline gives CDR1 LNHDA, CDR2 SQIVND (reference sequence). V lost 6 bases to trimming and J lost 6 bases, with 18 bases between them. CDR3 length: 15 amino acids. The CDR3 DNA sequence: TGTGCCAGTAGCTTGCGGCGGCAAAGCGGTCAGCCCCAGCATTTT. Translated, it gives CASSLRRQSGQPQHF.

This chain links TRBV20-1 with TRBJ1-1, with D unresolved. There are 14 residues in the CDR3. Germline V gene lookup returns CDR1 DFQATT and CDR2 SNEGSKA (reference sequence). V was cut by 1 base and J by 3 bases, with 12 bases left in between. The DNA of the CDR3 is TGCAGTGCTAGAGGAACCCTCGGGCACACTGAAGCTTTCTTT. Protein sequence: CSARGTLGHTEAFF.

In its sample, this clonotype was seen many times. The chain couples TRBV9 to TRBJ2-5; tentatively, D is TRBD2 (5 bases). Germline CDR1 and CDR2: SGDLS and YYNGEE. Trimming pared 0 bases from V and 0 bases from J, leaving 12 bases between. The CDR3 totals 16 residues. This CDR3 reads CASSVGTRTYQETQYF. In DNA form, the CDR3 reads TGTGCCAGCAGCGTAGGCACTAGAACGTACCAAGAGACCCAGTACTTC.

This clonotype was seen a few times. The chain is built from TRBV7-2 and TRBJ2-3; TRBD2 matches 10 bases. The CDR3 has 16 residues. Germline-derived CDR1 and CDR2 are SGHTA and FQGNSA. V shed 6 bases, J shed 2 bases, and the junction held 8 bases outside the gene matches. CDR3 DNA sequence: TGTGCCAGCAGATTTAGCGGGGGGCCCTCCACAGATACGCAGTATTTT. As protein: CASRFSGGPSTDTQYF.

A few counts support this clonotype. The chain combines TRBV9 with TRBJ2-3, with D perhaps matching TRBD2 (6 bases). Trimming left V 3 bases short and J 4 bases short, with 18 bases between. CDR1 and CDR2 from the germline V gene are SGDLS and YYNGEE. The CDR3 has 16 amino acids. The chain's CDR3 is CASSDTGTWAPDTQYF. DNA of the CDR3: TGTGCCAGCAGCGACACCGGGACTTGGGCCCCAGATACGCAGTATTTT.

This rearrangement joins TRBV6-2 or TRBV6-3 to TRBJ2-7, with 7 bases matching TRBD1. The germline CDR1 and CDR2 sequences are MNHEY and SVGEGT. This CDR3 is 15 amino acids long. Unmatched junction bases numbered 11, after V lost 7 bases and J lost 2 bases. CDR3 DNA: TGTGCCAGCACGCCCGAGACAGGGAAGACCTACGAGCAGTACTTC. It is translated as CASTPETGKTYEQYF.

The chain carries TRBV12-5 and TRBJ1-2; unclear D gene. Germline V gene data show CDR1 as LGHNT and CDR2 as FRNRAP. The CDR3 is 14 amino acids. Trimming stripped 1 base from V and 0 bases from J, with 6 bases between. Written as DNA, the CDR3 is TGTGCTAGTGGTTTGGACACCTCTAACTATGGCTACACCTTC. It encodes CASGLDTSNYGYTF.

V gene TRBV5-1 combines with J gene TRBJ1-1, with 7 nucleotides matching TRBD1. The V and J ends lost 1 base and 4 bases, in that order; junction bases with no gene match: 7. The CDR3 totals 15 residues. Per the germline V gene, CDR1 is SGHRS and CDR2 is YFSETQ. The CDR3 region is CASSLTGAASTEAFF. CDR3 DNA: TGCGCCAGCAGCTTGACAGGGGCGGCGAGCACTGAAGCTTTCTTT.

The gene calls are TRBV12-3 or TRBV12-4 and TRBJ1-1; D is possibly TRBD1 (5 bases). This CDR3 region has 15 residues. V shed 5 bases and J shed 6 bases, with 19 bases lying between them. The CDR3 sequence is CASSHTRQPVPEAFF. As DNA, the CDR3 is TGTGCCAGCAGTCACACTAGACAGCCCGTTCCTGAAGCTTTCTTT.

In this sample, this clonotype turned up many times. This chain uses TRBV20-1 with TRBJ1-1; D gene unclear. CDR1 DFQATT and CDR2 SNEGSKA come from the germline V gene (reference sequence). The CDR3 is 13 residues long. V was shortened by 3 bases and J by 0 bases, with 8 bases between the two germline ends. CDR3 DNA sequence: TGCAGTGCTAGTGGACGTTTGAACACTGAAGCTTTCTTT. Protein: CSASGRLNTEAFF.

The CDR3 loop is CASSYSGTEFSGGKNIQYF. CDR3 in DNA: TGTGCCAGCAGTTACTCCGGGACAGAGTTCTCGGGCGGCAAAAACATTCAGTACTTC. This chain joins TRBV6-2 or TRBV6-3 and TRBJ2-4; 7 nucleotides line up with TRBD1. Germline V gene sequence: CDR1 MNHEY, CDR2 SVGEGT. With 0 bases clipped from V and 3 bases from J, the junction kept 14 bases outside the gene matches. The CDR3 is 19 residues long.

V gene TRBV9 combines with J gene TRBJ2-5, with D maybe TRBD1 (5 bases). From germline, CDR1 is SGDLS and CDR2 YYNGEE. V was shortened by 4 bases and J by 3 bases, with 22 bases between the two germline ends. The CDR3 runs 17 residues. The chain's CDR3 is CASSPHHGFPREETQYF. CDR3 bases: TGTGCCAGCAGCCCCCACCATGGATTCCCCAGGGAAGAGACCCAGTACTTC.

The V gene is TRBV2, the J gene TRBJ1-5; D is uncertain. Germline V gene data show CDR1 as SNHLY and CDR2 as FYNNEI. The V and J ends lost 2 bases and 6 bases respectively, with 5 bases between them. This CDR3 is 12 amino acids long. The CDR3 DNA follows: TGTGCCAGCAGTGAATTTTCTCAGCCCCAGCATTTT. This gives the protein CASSEFSQPQHF.

This clonotype occurred a few times. CDR3 residues: CASSPPVRNSPLHF. CDR3 nucleotide sequence: TGTGCCAGCAGTCCTCCAGTCCGAAATTCACCCCTCCACTTT. The rearrangement joins TRBV6-5 to TRBJ1-6; D is unresolved. Trimming shortened V by 5 bases and J by 7 bases, and 12 bases separated the two germline ends. Germline-derived CDR1 and CDR2 are MNHEY and SVGAGI. The CDR3 is 14 residues long.

This clonotype was counted only a few times. The CDR3 DNA sequence: TGCGCCAGCAGCTGGGGGACAGTTCTCTATGGCTACACCTTC. Translating it yields CASSWGTVLYGYTF. This rearrangement joins TRBV5-1 to TRBJ1-2; 7 nucleotides match TRBD1. V trimming: 3 bases; J trimming: 4 bases; junction bases outside the gene matches: 6. The CDR3 spans 14 residues. CDR1 and CDR2 from the germline V gene are SGHRS and YFSETQ.